This T cell receptor (beta chain) was observed in a study of T cell responses to AZD1222 COVID-19 vaccine. With 4 bases removed from V and 6 bases from J, the gap between germline ends came to 22 bases. The CDR3 loop spans 18 amino acids. Germline-derived CDR1 and CDR2 are LNHDA and SQIVND (reference sequence). TCRdb's table, derived via immunoSEQ multiplex PCR, lists solely in-frame clones and lacks some. The sample contains under 110,000 clones, around 87% of which appear only once. For this clone: Its antigen is undetermined.

Study-level points and caveats: An increase in Spike-specific TCR breadth and depth was observed after two AZD1222 doses. With dominance at 160-218 and 743-854, vaccine-associated CD4 TCRs spanned spike. White British ancestry dominated among donors, who included more females, and clonal diversity was possibly underestimated.

The receptor was isolated from an adult who received the AZD1222 COVID-19 vaccine. The chain is built from TRBV19 and TRBJ1-6; the D gene is possibly TRBD1 (5 bases). The sample consisted of peripheral blood, taken 28 days after the second AZD1222 dose. DNA of the CDR3: TGTGCCAGTAGTAATCCCACTGGGGGTCGCAGAGGTAATTCACCCCTCCACTTT. Translation gives CASSNPTGGRRGNSPLHF.